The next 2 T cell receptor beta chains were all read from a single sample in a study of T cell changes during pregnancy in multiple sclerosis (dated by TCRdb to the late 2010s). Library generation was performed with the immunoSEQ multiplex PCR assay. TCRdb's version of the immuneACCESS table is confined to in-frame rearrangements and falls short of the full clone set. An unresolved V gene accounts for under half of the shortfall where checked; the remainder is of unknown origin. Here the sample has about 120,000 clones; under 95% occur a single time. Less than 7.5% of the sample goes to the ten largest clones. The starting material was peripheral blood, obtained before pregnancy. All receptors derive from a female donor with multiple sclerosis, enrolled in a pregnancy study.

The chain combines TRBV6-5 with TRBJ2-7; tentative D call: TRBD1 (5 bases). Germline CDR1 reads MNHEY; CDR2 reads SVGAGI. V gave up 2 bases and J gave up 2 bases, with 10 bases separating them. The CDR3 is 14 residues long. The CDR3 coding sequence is TGTGCCAGCAGTTACCGACAGAAACCCTACGAGCAGTACTTC. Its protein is CASSYRQKPYEQYF.

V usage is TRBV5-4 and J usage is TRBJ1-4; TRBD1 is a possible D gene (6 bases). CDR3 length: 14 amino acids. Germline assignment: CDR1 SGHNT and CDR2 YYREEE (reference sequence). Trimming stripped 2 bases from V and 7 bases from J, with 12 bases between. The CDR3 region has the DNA TGTGCCAGCAGCTTAAGGGGGGGTTTTGAAAAACTGTTTTTT. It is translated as CASSLRGGFEKLFF.